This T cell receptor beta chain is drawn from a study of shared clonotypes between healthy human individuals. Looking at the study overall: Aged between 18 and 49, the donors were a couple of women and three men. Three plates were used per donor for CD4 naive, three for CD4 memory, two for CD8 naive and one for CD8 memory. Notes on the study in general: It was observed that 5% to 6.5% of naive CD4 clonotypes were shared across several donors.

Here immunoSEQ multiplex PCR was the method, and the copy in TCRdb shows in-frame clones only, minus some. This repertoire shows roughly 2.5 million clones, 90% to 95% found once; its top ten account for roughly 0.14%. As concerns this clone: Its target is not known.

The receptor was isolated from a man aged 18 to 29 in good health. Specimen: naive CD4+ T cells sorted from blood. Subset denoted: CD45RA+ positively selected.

The chain's CDR3 is CASSPTGFTDTQYF. CDR3 DNA: TGTGCCAGCAGCCCTACTGGGTTCACAGATACGCAGTATTTT. The chain links TRBV7-9 to TRBJ2-3; unclear D gene. V gave up 5 bases and J gave up 2 bases, with 11 bases separating them. The CDR3 sequence is 14 residues long. Per the germline V gene, CDR1 is SEHNR and CDR2 is FQNEAQ (reference sequence).